This entry concerns a single T cell receptor (beta chain). This sample stems from a study of PD-L1 blockade in urothelial cancer. Every PCR received spiked-in synthetic TCR analog templates. The data were produced by immunoSEQ multiplex PCR, yet TCRdb's version contains in-frame clones alone and is incomplete. The sample has 50,000 to 55,000 clones, 88% seen once; the top ten hold approximately 2.5%. Time point defined: peripheral blood 6 weeks after treatment start. A total of 1 to 8 samples per patient were collected pretreatment and on-treatment. The trim removed 4 bases at V and 3 bases at J, leaving 4 bases unmatched. Germline V lookup: CDR1 SNHLY, CDR2 FYNNEI. The CDR3 loop spans 14 amino acids.

The TCR originated in a man aged 60-69 years with urothelial cancer. The input for sequencing was PBMCs, taken around atezolizumab (anti-PD-L1) treatment. The rearrangement joins TRBV2 to TRBJ1-1; 8 bases fit TRBD1. The CDR3 region has the DNA TGTGCCAGCAGTGGCCAGGGGGCTCACACTGAAGCTTTCTTT. Translation gives CASSGQGAHTEAFF.